This entry features one TCR beta chain sequence. Assay used: immunoSEQ multiplex PCR; TCRdb lists only in-frame clones, some missing. This table has fewer than 200,000 clones, about 91% appearing once. These data belong to a study of control samples from healthy donors and cancer patients. The CDR3 loop spans 18 amino acids. The germline V and J ends were trimmed by 0 bases and 5 bases, with 22 bases remaining between them. The germline V gene has CDR1 LGHDT and CDR2 YNNKEL (reference sequence). This TCR derives from a woman aged 30 to 39 in good health. The V call is TRBV3-1 (or the pseudogene TRBV3-2), the J call TRBJ1-2; the D gene is possibly TRBD1 (5 bases). Material: blood. DNA of the CDR3: TGTGCCAGCAGCCAAGAGATTAAGTGGGGAATAGAGGGGTATGGCTACACCTTC. Its translation is CASSQEIKWGIEGYGYTF.